This T cell receptor (beta chain) was found in a study of blood T cell repertoires in COVID-19. The wider study: COVID-19 samples, acute and convalescent, were from the United States, Italy and Spain. PBMCs, B-cell-depleted T cells, or T cells were the source of the cDNA or gDNA that made up the material.

Original analysis: The assay estimated nucleated cells by amplifying reference gene primers. Generated by immunoSEQ multiplex PCR, the TCRdb table keeps only in-frame clones and is missing some. Clone size and V and J calls were adopted from that table, with D and trimming inferred from the DNA. The sample contains tens of thousands of clones, 88% of which appear only once. The CDR3 is made up of 15 amino acids. The germline gives CDR1 SGDLS, CDR2 YYNGEE. V dropped 4 bases and J dropped 1; count of bases not matched to a gene: 7. The specimen sequenced was peripheral blood. The TCR comes from a human donor with active COVID-19. The donor label of this sample is uncertain. The chain couples TRBV9 to TRBJ2-5, with 7 positions matching TRBD1. CDR3 residues: CASSTRQGVQETQYF. The CDR3 DNA is TGTGCCAGCAGCACACGACAGGGCGTCCAAGAGACCCAGTACTTC.